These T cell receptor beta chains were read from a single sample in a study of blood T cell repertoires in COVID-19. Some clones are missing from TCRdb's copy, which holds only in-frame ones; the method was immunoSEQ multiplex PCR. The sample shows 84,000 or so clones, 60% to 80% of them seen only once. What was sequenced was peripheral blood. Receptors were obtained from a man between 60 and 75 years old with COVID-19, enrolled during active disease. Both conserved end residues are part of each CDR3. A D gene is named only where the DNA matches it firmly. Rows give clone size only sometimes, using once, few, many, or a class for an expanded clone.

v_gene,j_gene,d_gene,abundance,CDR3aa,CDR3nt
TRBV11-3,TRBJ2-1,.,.,CASSLPATTYNEQFF,TGTGCCAGCAGCCTCCCGGCGACAACCTACAATGAGCAGTTCTTC
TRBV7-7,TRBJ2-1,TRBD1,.,CASSFGTGFYNEQFF,TGTGCTAGCAGCTTTGGGACAGGGTTTTACAATGAGCAGTTCTTC
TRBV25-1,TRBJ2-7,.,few,CASSDPSTPDSSYEQYF,TGTGCCAGCAGTGATCCTTCAACTCCGGACTCCTCCTACGAGCAGTACTTC
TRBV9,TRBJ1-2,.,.,CASSVSPWVTEGYTF,TGTGCCAGCAGCGTAAGCCCTTGGGTGACGGAGGGCTACACCTTC
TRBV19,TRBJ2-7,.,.,CASSLQSLPYEQYF,TGTGCCAGTAGCCTTCAGTCCCTGCCTTACGAGCAGTACTTC
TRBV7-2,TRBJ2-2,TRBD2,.,CASNHGRGDGELFF,TGTGCCAGCAACCACGGGAGGGGGGACGGGGAGCTGTTTTTT
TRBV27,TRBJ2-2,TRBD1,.,CASSRAGGESGELFF,TGTGCCAGCAGTCGGGCAGGGGGCGAGTCCGGGGAGCTGTTTTTT
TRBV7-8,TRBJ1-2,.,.,CASSRARGDIGGYTF,TGTGCCAGCAGCCGAGCCAGGGGCGACATAGGGGGCTACACCTTC
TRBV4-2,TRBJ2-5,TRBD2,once,CASSPRTSGMQETQYF,TGTGCCAGCAGCCCCAGGACTAGCGGGATGCAAGAGACCCAGTACTTC
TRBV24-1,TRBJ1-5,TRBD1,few,CATSDPPRQGARVGVQPQHF,TGTGCCACCAGTGACCCCCCGAGACAGGGGGCACGGGTGGGAGTGCAGCCCCAGCATTTT
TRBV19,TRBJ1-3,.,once,CASSTGDGNTIYF,TGTGCCAGTAGTACAGGGGACGGAAACACCATATATTTT
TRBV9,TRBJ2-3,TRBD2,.,CASSEALSSGGTDTQYF,TGTGCCAGCAGCGAGGCGCTGTCTAGCGGGGGCACAGATACGCAGTATTTT
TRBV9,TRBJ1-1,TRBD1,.,CASSGDRGDTEAFF,TGTGCCAGCAGCGGAGACAGGGGCGACACTGAAGCTTTCTTT
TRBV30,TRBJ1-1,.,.,CAWRGFGANTEAFF,TGTGCCTGGAGAGGGTTTGGGGCTAACACTGAAGCTTTCTTT
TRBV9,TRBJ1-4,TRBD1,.,CASSGPGTVINEKLFF,TGTGCCAGCAGCGGTCCGGGGACAGTTATTAATGAAAAACTGTTTTTT
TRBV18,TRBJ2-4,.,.,CASSPQGVNIQYF,TGTGCCAGCTCACCACAGGGGGTAAACATTCAGTACTTC
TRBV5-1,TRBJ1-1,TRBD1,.,CASSYGQGTEAFF,TGCGCCAGCAGCTATGGACAGGGTACGGAAGCTTTCTTT
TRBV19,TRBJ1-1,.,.,CASSISRQGTTEAFF,TGTGCCAGTAGTATTTCCCGCCAGGGGACAACTGAAGCTTTCTTT
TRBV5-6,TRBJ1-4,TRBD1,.,CASSLTGENEKLFF,TGTGCCAGCAGCTTGACAGGGGAGAATGAAAAACTGTTTTTT
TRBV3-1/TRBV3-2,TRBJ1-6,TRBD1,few,CASSRTGVGQGIPLHF,TGTGCCAGCAGTCGCACAGGGGTAGGACAGGGAATACCCCTCCACTTT
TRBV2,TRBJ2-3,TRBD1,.,CASSPDRASDTQYF,TGTGCCAGCAGTCCAGACAGGGCGTCAGATACGCAGTATTTT
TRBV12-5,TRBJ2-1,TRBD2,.,CASAYSGGAYNEQFF,TGTGCTAGTGCCTATAGCGGGGGGGCTTACAATGAGCAGTTCTTC
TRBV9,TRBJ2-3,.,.,CASSPSDRAYTDTQYF,TGTGCCAGCAGCCCGTCGGACAGAGCCTACACAGATACGCAGTATTTT
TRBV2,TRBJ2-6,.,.,CASIRTGTGANVLTF,TGTGCCAGCATCCGTACAGGGACTGGGGCCAACGTCCTGACTTTC
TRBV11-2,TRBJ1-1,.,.,CASSVDRGTEAFF,TGTGCCAGCAGCGTCGACCGGGGCACTGAAGCTTTCTTT
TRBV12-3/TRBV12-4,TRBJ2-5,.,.,CASSLTPQETQYF,TGTGCCAGCAGTTTGACACCCCAAGAGACCCAGTACTTC
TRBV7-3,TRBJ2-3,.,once,CASSLNSGTDTQYF,TGTGCCAGCAGCTTAAATAGCGGCACAGATACGCAGTATTTT
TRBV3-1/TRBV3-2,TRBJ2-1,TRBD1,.,CASSPRTGGLGGEQFF,TGTGCCAGCAGCCCCCGGACAGGGGGCCTAGGAGGGGAGCAGTTCTTC
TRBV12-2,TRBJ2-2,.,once,CASRSRAGVRTGELFF,TGTGCAAGTCGCTCTAGAGCGGGAGTTCGCACCGGGGAGCTGTTTTTT
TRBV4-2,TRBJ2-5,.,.,CASSQEARLRKKTQYF,TGTGCCAGCAGCCAAGAAGCCAGGTTAAGGAAGAAGACCCAGTACTTC
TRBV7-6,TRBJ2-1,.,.,CASSFGIYNEQFF,TGTGCCAGCAGCTTCGGGATTTACAATGAGCAGTTCTTC
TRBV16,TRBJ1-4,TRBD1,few,CASSQRTGQTNEKLFF,TGTGCCAGCAGCCAACGAACGGGACAGACAAATGAAAAACTGTTTTTT
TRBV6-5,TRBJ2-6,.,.,CASSRPGSGANVLTF,TGTGCCAGCAGCCGTCCAGGCTCTGGGGCCAACGTCCTGACTTTC
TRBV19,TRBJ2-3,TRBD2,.,CASSILGGTDTQYF,TGTGCCAGTAGTATCCTCGGGGGGACAGATACGCAGTATTTT
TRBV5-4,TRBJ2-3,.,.,CASSRDRSTDTQYF,TGTGCCAGCAGCCGTGACAGATCCACAGATACGCAGTATTTT
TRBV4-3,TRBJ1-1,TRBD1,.,CASSRKVEGAMNTEAFF,TGCGCCAGCAGCAGGAAAGTAGAGGGGGCCATGAACACTGAAGCTTTCTTT
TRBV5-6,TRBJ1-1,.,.,CASSSRDKTLEAFF,TGTGCCAGCAGCTCCCGGGACAAAACACTCGAAGCTTTCTTT
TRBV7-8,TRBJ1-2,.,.,CASSLEWGGSGYTF,TGTGCCAGCAGCTTAGAATGGGGGGGAAGTGGCTACACCTTC
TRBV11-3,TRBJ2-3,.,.,CATRGNTQYF,TGTGCCACCCGGGGAAATACGCAGTATTTT
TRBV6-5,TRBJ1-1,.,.,CASSYLGGSTEAFF,TGTGCCAGCAGCTACCTAGGAGGGAGCACTGAAGCTTTCTTT
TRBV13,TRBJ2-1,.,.,CASSPIRDEQFF,TGTGCCAGCAGCCCCATAAGAGATGAGCAGTTCTTC
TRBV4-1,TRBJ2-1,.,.,CASSQRQNEQFF,TGCGCCAGCAGCCAACGACAGAATGAGCAGTTCTTC
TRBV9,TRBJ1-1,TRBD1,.,CASSVEGAVTEAFF,TGTGCCAGCAGCGTAGAGGGGGCGGTCACTGAAGCTTTCTTT
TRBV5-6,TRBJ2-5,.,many,CASSTTGQGETQYF,TGTGCCAGCAGCACTACAGGGCAGGGGGAGACCCAGTACTTC
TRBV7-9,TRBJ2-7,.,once,CASSPPGNGEQYF,TGTGCCAGCAGCCCCCCGGGGAATGGTGAGCAGTACTTC
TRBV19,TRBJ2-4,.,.,CASSDRPLAKNIQYF,TGTGCCAGTAGCGACAGACCTTTAGCCAAAAACATTCAGTACTTC
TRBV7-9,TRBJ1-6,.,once,CASSPSGGGYNSPLHF,TGTGCCAGCAGCCCATCGGGCGGAGGCTATAATTCACCCCTCCACTTT
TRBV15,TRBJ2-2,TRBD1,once,CATSRRQGRSGELFF,TGTGCCACCAGCAGGAGACAGGGGCGGTCCGGGGAGCTGTTTTTT
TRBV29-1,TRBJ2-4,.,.,CSVELSAKNIQYF,TGCAGCGTCGAACTATCCGCCAAAAACATTCAGTACTTC
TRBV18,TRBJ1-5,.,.,CASSPGGDQPQHF,TGTGCCAGCTCACCAGGGGGGGATCAGCCCCAGCATTTT
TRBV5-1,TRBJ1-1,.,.,CASSLGNGDTEAFF,TGCGCCAGCAGCCTGGGCAACGGGGACACTGAAGCTTTCTTT
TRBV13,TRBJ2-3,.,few,CASSSTGGKTDTQYF,TGTGCCAGCAGCTCGACGGGGGGCAAGACAGATACGCAGTATTTT
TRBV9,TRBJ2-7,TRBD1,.,CASSVGAGRQGAYEQYF,TGTGCCAGCAGCGTAGGCGCAGGTAGACAGGGGGCCTACGAGCAGTACTTC
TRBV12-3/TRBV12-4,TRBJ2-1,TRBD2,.,CASSPLTSGRFF,TGTGCCAGCAGTCCCCTGACTAGCGGGAGGTTCTTC
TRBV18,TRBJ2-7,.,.,CASSPPFPGKYEQYF,TGTGCCAGCTCACCACCGTTCCCAGGAAAATACGAGCAGTACTTC
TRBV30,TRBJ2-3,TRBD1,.,CAWSVFGNRGRGTDTQYF,TGTGCCTGGAGTGTATTTGGGAACAGGGGAAGGGGCACAGATACGCAGTATTTT
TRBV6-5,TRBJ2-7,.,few,CASSYSIPGMSEQYF,TGTGCCAGCAGTTACTCGATTCCAGGAATGAGCGAGCAGTACTTC
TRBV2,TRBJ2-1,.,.,CAGYEARNNEQFF,TGTGCCGGGTATGAGGCGCGAAACAATGAGCAGTTCTTC